This T cell receptor (beta chain) was recorded in a study of response to subunit inactivated influenza vaccine listed by TCRdb under 2018. Broadly, across the study: The study used deep quantitative T cell receptor repertoire profiling to track responses to a trivalent subunit inactivated influenza vaccine.

The library was prepared using RT-PCR. Sequencer: Illumina HiSeq 2500. The public reads were reprocessed in TCRdb via fastp at Q25 and MiXCR, keeping in-frame beta chains. Entries that share a CDR3 protein sequence are merged under the most common genes and DNA. The sample table lists just over 300,000 distinct CDR3 sequences, around a fifth of them with a count of one. About a tenth of the sample belongs to the ten largest clones. About this clonotype: Its binding antigen is unknown. It has no much larger one-base neighbor in the sample; base qualities were not kept.

The V end gives up 1 base and the J end 7 bases, leaving 10 bases in the junction not matched to a gene. According to the germline V gene, CDR1 reads MDHEN and CDR2 reads SYDVKM. The CDR3, cysteine through phenylalanine, is 17 amino acids long. Solely the CDR3 DNA is kept, with 51 bases framed from the first base. The paper's findings and limits, for the study overall: It was suggested by the authors that each seasonal influenza vaccination may recruit only a limited number of new T cells.

The specimen comprised PBMCs from blood, sampled 21 months after vaccination. This TCR was recovered from a man between 50 and 69 years old who received an inactivated influenza vaccine. Donor details come from another sample of the same person, matched by shared clones. Recombination connected TRBV28 to TRBJ1-6; a stretch of 7 junction bases matches TRBD1. The CDR3 region has the sequence CASSLSYGQANNSPLHF. Read as DNA, the sequence is TGTGCCAGCAGTTTATCTTACGGACAGGCCAACAATTCACCCCTCCACTTT.